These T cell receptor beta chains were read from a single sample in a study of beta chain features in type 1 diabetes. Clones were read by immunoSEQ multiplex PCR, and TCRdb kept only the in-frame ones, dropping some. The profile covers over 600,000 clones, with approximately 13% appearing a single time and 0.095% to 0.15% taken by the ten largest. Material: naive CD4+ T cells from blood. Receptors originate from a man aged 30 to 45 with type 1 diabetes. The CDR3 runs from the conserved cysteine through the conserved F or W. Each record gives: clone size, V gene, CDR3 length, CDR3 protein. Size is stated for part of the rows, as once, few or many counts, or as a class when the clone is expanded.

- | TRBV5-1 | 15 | CASSIGPGQGYEQYF
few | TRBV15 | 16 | CATSSLQGVHNYGYTF
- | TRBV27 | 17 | CASSLFAPRTSNQPQHF
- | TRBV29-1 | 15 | CSAKKTQGPNYGYTF
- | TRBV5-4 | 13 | CASSLAEKETQYF
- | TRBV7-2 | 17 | CASSPGYVGQGGYGYTF
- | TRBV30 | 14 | CAWSGTGSRQPQHF
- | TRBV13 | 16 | CASSLGSMGGYTEAFF
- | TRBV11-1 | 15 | CASSPWDRVGNEQFF
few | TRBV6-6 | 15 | CASSYSRGSYNEQFF
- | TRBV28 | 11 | CASRVKETQYF
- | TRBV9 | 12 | CASSEGQFEQFF
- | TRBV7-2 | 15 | CASSLAWGQGETQYF
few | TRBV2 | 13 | CASSETANHEQYF
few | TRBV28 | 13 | CASTTTGAREQYF
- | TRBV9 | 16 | CASSQNTGLATVSQYF
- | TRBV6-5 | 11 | CASRAYNEQFF
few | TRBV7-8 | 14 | CASSPGDTWGEQYF
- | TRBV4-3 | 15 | CASSQAPQGNTEAFF
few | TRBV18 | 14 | CASSPVAGNDEQYF
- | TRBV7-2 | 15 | CASSLAGQGGETQYF
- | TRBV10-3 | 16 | CAISESGGRGGTEAFF
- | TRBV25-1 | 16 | CASSESRTSGNNEQFF
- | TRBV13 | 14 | CASSLARVSGELFF
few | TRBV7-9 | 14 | CASSLGTGSDTQYF
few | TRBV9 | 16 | CASSVATGGGGYEQYF
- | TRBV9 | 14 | CASSPRSQGDEQFF
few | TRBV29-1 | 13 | CSASTEMNTEAFF
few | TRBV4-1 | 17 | CASSQGATSEGTDTQYF
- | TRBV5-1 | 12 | CASSRGERTQYF
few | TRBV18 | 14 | CASSRDRSYYGYTF
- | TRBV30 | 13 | CAWSPGEGDGYTF
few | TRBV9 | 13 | CASSVGHGDRQHF
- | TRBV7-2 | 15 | CASSLAAGSTGELFF
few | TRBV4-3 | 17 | CASSLSPGSSYNSPLHF
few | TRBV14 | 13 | CASSQDRDTEAFF
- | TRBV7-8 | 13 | CASSLGHNQPQHF
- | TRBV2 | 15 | CASSEARTVNQPQHF
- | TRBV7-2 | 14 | CASSSLTMGNEQFF
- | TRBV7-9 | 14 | CASRPGGSYNEQFF
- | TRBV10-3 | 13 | CAISEYSTYGYTF
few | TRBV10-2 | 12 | CASGGQPYGYTF
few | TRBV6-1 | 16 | CASSEAIYGNYNEQFF
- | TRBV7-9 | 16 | CASSDTFQGSNYGYTF
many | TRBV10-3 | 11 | CATQTINEQFF
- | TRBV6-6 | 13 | CASTGQGLDIQYF
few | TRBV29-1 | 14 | CSVEDLVGNYGYTF
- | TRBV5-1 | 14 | CASSFQASTGELFF
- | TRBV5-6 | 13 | CASSFQSAGELFF
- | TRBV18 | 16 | CASSPGQGASEETQYF
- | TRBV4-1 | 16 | CASSQEGIGSNQPQHF
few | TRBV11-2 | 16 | CASSLGGKRTYNEQFF
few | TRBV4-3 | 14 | CASSLEVAAKTQYF
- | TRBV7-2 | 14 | CASSQGTPTGIQYF